This paragraph reports one TCR beta chain. The antigen is undetermined. The data were taken from a study of T cell responses to AZD1222 COVID-19 vaccine. Study-level findings and limits: Unmutated regions of variants are reportedly targeted by nearly half of spike-specific TCRs. Repertoire sampling happened only post peak T cell response.

Generated by immunoSEQ multiplex PCR, the TCRdb table keeps only in-frame clones and is missing some. The sample includes 75,000 to 95,000 clones, approximately 81% of them seen just once. Trimming removed 5 bases at V and 7 bases at J, with 15 bases between. The length of the CDR3 is 14 residues. The germline gives CDR1 SGHVS, CDR2 FQNEAQ. This sample comprised peripheral blood, obtained on day 0 of AZD1222 vaccination. The chain has TRBV7-8 and TRBJ1-3; D is perhaps TRBD1 (5 bases). This sequence originates from an adult in good health. The CDR3 coding sequence is TGTGCCAGCAGCGCCTCGACAGCAGGGAACACCATATATTTT. Translation gives CASSASTAGNTIYF.